This T cell receptor (beta chain) was obtained from a study of blood T cell repertoires in COVID-19. Original processing notes: Estimation of nucleated cell counts was performed using reference gene primer amplification. The assay was immunoSEQ multiplex PCR, and TCRdb's table has in-frame clones only and misses some. D and trimming were read from the DNA, whereas the V and J calls and clone size are those reported in that table. The sample shows 210,000 or so clones, 80% to 90% of them seen only once. CDR1 MNHEY and CDR2 SMNVEV come from the germline V gene (reference sequence). The CDR3 has 16 residues. The junction had 12 bases not matched to a gene; V was cut back by 5 bases and J by 7 bases.

The TCR comes from a woman in her forties or fifties with acute or convalescent COVID-19. The sample taken for sequencing was peripheral blood. The J gene is TRBJ2-1, the V gene TRBV27; TRBD2 agrees at 9 bases. CDR3 loop: CASSVPGGRAFNEQFF. The CDR3 region has the DNA TGTGCCAGCAGTGTACCAGGCGGGAGGGCCTTTAATGAGCAGTTCTTC.